The subject of this entry is one T cell receptor (beta chain). This table comes from immunoSEQ multiplex PCR, and its TCRdb copy is limited to in-frame clones, with some not included. This table holds 60,000 to 100,000 clones, 92% found once. V lost 2 bases, J lost 1 base, and 5 bases stayed unmatched. This CDR3 region has 16 residues. Germline-derived CDR1 and CDR2 are KGHSH and LQKENI. The source of the sample is a study of OX40 agonist ivuxolimab in advanced cancers. The sequenced sample was CD4+ or CD8+ T cells sorted from blood, obtained in a trial of the OX40 agonist ivuxolimab. The chain recombines TRBV18 with TRBJ2-3; 8 bases fit TRBD1. The TCR sequence derives from an adult with an advanced solid tumor such as melanoma, head and neck, liver or kidney cancer. The DNA of the CDR3 is TGTGCCAGCTCACCAGACAGGGGTGGTGGCACAGATACGCAGTATTTT. Its protein is CASSPDRGGGTDTQYF.